This TCR beta chain derives from a study of cytomegalovirus exposure and HLA in healthy donors. The study, taken as a whole, reports: A later analysis showed HLA-associated TCR beta chains outstripping equally common others in clonal expansion.

The ends lost 1 base at V and 1 base at J; junction bases unmatched: 5. Germline V gene sequence: CDR1 SQVTM, CDR2 ANQGSEA. The CDR3 consists of 15 residues. The PCR made use of 60 Vbeta and 13 Jbeta primers. Assay: immunoSEQ multiplex PCR; the TCRdb copy retains only in-frame clones and omits some. There are 200,000 or so clones in the sample; approximately 80% occur only once, and just under 3% lies in the top ten. With respect to this clone: Its target is unknown.

The chain has TRBV29-1 and TRBJ2-3, with 7 nucleotides matching TRBD2. The sequence came from a woman between 25 and 40 years old in good health and CMV-seronegative. The sequenced sample was PBMCs. The CDR3 is CSVEVYLAGTDTQYF. CDR3 nucleotide sequence: TGCAGCGTTGAAGTATACCTAGCGGGCACAGATACGCAGTATTTT.